The rows below give T cell receptor beta chains drawn from one sample of a study of T cells after yellow fever vaccination. TCRdb re-called the 5' RACE reads with MiXCR, one entry per CDR3 protein. The sample shows roughly 50,000 distinct CDR3 sequences, 7% to 9% of them seen only once. Sample: CD8+ T cells sorted from PBMCs, taken less than 16 days after the first yellow fever vaccination. These receptors were collected from a man between 18 and 29 years old who received the YFV17D yellow fever vaccine. CDR3s include the opening cysteine and the closing phenylalanine or tryptophan. D genes are given only for firm matches. Some rows mark clone size as missing; the rest say once, few, many or name a class of expanded clone.

abundance: many
v_gene: TRBV12-3/TRBV12-4
j_gene: TRBJ2-7
len: 17
d_gene: TRBD1
CDR3aa: CASSLARRDRALDEQYF
CDR3nt: TGTGCCAGCAGTCTAGCTAGACGGGACAGGGCGCTGGACGAGCAGTACTTC

abundance: many
v_gene: TRBV5-1
j_gene: TRBJ2-3
len: 15
d_gene: TRBD2
CDR3aa: CASSAGTISTDTQYF
CDR3nt: TGCGCCAGCAGCGCCGGGACTATAAGCACAGATACGCAGTATTTT

abundance: many
v_gene: TRBV28
j_gene: TRBJ2-3
len: 17
d_gene: -
CDR3aa: CASSLGRAYRPTDTQYF
CDR3nt: TGTGCCAGCAGTTTAGGACGAGCATATAGACCCACAGATACGCAGTATTTT

abundance: many
v_gene: TRBV29-1
j_gene: TRBJ2-3
len: 16
d_gene: TRBD2
CDR3aa: CSVILAGGPLADTQYF
CDR3nt: TGCAGCGTAATACTAGCGGGGGGGCCTTTAGCCGATACGCAGTATTTT

abundance: many
v_gene: TRBV6-5
j_gene: TRBJ1-2
len: 11
d_gene: -
CDR3aa: CASRGAEGYTF
CDR3nt: TGTGCCAGCAGGGGCGCGGAAGGCTACACCTTC

abundance: many
v_gene: TRBV20-1
j_gene: TRBJ2-5
len: 13
d_gene: -
CDR3aa: CSANDSPGETQYF
CDR3nt: TGCAGTGCTAATGACTCCCCGGGGGAGACCCAGTACTTC

abundance: many
v_gene: TRBV5-1
j_gene: TRBJ2-2
len: 15
d_gene: TRBD2
CDR3aa: CASSPGTSSTGELFF
CDR3nt: TGCGCCAGCAGCCCCGGGACTAGTTCCACCGGGGAGCTGTTTTTT

abundance: few
v_gene: TRBV6-1
j_gene: TRBJ2-7
len: 12
d_gene: -
CDR3aa: CASSEGGGEQYF
CDR3nt: TGTGCCAGCAGTGAAGGGGGTGGAGAGCAGTACTTC

abundance: many
v_gene: TRBV12-3/TRBV12-4
j_gene: TRBJ1-2
len: 13
d_gene: TRBD1
CDR3aa: CASSLPGGNGYTF
CDR3nt: TGTGCCAGCAGTTTACCAGGGGGCAATGGCTACACCTTC

abundance: many
v_gene: TRBV4-3
j_gene: TRBJ1-2
len: 14
d_gene: -
CDR3aa: CASSPGTAAYGYTF
CDR3nt: TGCGCCAGCAGCCCTGGAACCGCCGCCTATGGCTACACCTTC

abundance: -
v_gene: TRBV5-4
j_gene: TRBJ2-1
len: 15
d_gene: TRBD1
CDR3aa: CASSLVGTVDNEQFF
CDR3nt: TGTGCCAGCAGCTTGGTGGGGACAGTAGACAATGAGCAGTTCTTC

abundance: many
v_gene: TRBV6-2/TRBV6-3
j_gene: TRBJ2-3
len: 15
d_gene: -
CDR3aa: CASRDSPTSTDTQYF
CDR3nt: TGTGCCAGCAGGGACAGCCCTACTAGCACAGATACGCAGTATTTT

abundance: many
v_gene: TRBV29-1
j_gene: TRBJ1-1
len: 13
d_gene: -
CDR3aa: CSVAKGVNTEAFF
CDR3nt: TGCAGCGTTGCGAAAGGGGTGAACACTGAAGCTTTCTTT

abundance: many
v_gene: TRBV5-1
j_gene: TRBJ1-1
len: 14
d_gene: TRBD1
CDR3aa: CASSPRQGNTEAFF
CDR3nt: TGCGCCAGCAGCCCCCGACAGGGGAACACTGAAGCTTTCTTT

abundance: many
v_gene: TRBV27
j_gene: TRBJ2-1
len: 13
d_gene: TRBD1
CDR3aa: CASSADRGHEQFF
CDR3nt: TGTGCCAGCAGTGCTGACAGGGGTCATGAGCAGTTCTTC

abundance: few
v_gene: TRBV7-3
j_gene: TRBJ2-5
len: 15
d_gene: -
CDR3aa: CASSPIGGIQETQYF
CDR3nt: TGTGCCAGCAGCCCCATAGGGGGAATACAAGAGACCCAGTACTTC

abundance: many
v_gene: TRBV10-2
j_gene: TRBJ2-3
len: 14
d_gene: -
CDR3aa: CASSDDSAGDTQYF
CDR3nt: TGCGCCAGCAGTGATGACAGTGCAGGAGATACGCAGTATTTT

abundance: many
v_gene: TRBV7-2
j_gene: TRBJ2-4
len: 15
d_gene: -
CDR3aa: CASSLAGGFRDIQYF
CDR3nt: TGTGCCAGCAGCTTAGCTGGGGGATTTCGGGACATTCAGTACTTC

abundance: few
v_gene: TRBV29-1
j_gene: TRBJ2-3
len: 12
d_gene: -
CDR3aa: CSVEGLTDTQYF
CDR3nt: TGCAGCGTTGAGGGACTCACAGATACGCAGTATTTT

abundance: many
v_gene: TRBV20-1
j_gene: TRBJ2-1
len: 12
d_gene: TRBD1
CDR3aa: CSARTGGYEQFF
CDR3nt: TGCAGTGCCAGGACAGGGGGCTATGAGCAGTTCTTC

abundance: many
v_gene: TRBV6-4
j_gene: TRBJ1-1
len: 15
d_gene: -
CDR3aa: CASKAQEEGAAEAFF
CDR3nt: TGTGCCAGCAAAGCACAGGAGGAAGGGGCCGCTGAAGCTTTCTTT

abundance: many
v_gene: TRBV9
j_gene: TRBJ1-1
len: 14
d_gene: -
CDR3aa: CASSPADRLTEAFF
CDR3nt: TGTGCCAGCAGCCCGGCCGACAGACTCACTGAAGCTTTCTTT

abundance: many
v_gene: TRBV14
j_gene: TRBJ2-5
len: 12
d_gene: -
CDR3aa: CASSQAGETQYF
CDR3nt: TGTGCCAGCAGCCAGGCCGGGGAGACCCAGTACTTC

abundance: many
v_gene: TRBV2
j_gene: TRBJ2-7
len: 12
d_gene: -
CDR3aa: CASRIGLSEQYF
CDR3nt: TGTGCCAGCAGGATAGGGCTCAGCGAGCAGTACTTC

abundance: many
v_gene: TRBV12-3/TRBV12-4
j_gene: TRBJ1-5
len: 14
d_gene: -
CDR3aa: CASSHGEFNQPQHF
CDR3nt: TGTGCCAGCAGTCACGGGGAGTTCAATCAGCCCCAGCATTTT

abundance: many
v_gene: TRBV4-1
j_gene: TRBJ2-3
len: 11
d_gene: -
CDR3aa: CASSQDDTQYF
CDR3nt: TGCGCCAGCAGCCAAGATGATACGCAGTATTTT

abundance: many
v_gene: TRBV29-1
j_gene: TRBJ2-7
len: 13
d_gene: -
CDR3aa: CSVSGPSSYEQYF
CDR3nt: TGCAGCGTTTCAGGGCCGAGCTCCTACGAGCAGTACTTC

abundance: many
v_gene: TRBV20-1
j_gene: TRBJ2-3
len: 14
d_gene: -
CDR3aa: CSATGKRGTDTQYF
CDR3nt: TGCAGCGCTACCGGGAAAAGGGGCACAGATACGCAGTATTTT

abundance: many
v_gene: TRBV7-8
j_gene: TRBJ1-5
len: 16
d_gene: -
CDR3aa: CASSSALAGMGQPQHF
CDR3nt: TGTGCCAGCAGCTCCGCCTTGGCAGGGATGGGTCAGCCCCAGCATTTT

abundance: many
v_gene: TRBV5-1
j_gene: TRBJ2-7
len: 13
d_gene: -
CDR3aa: CASQGGGLSEQYF
CDR3nt: TGCGCCAGCCAGGGAGGAGGGCTCTCCGAGCAGTACTTC

abundance: -
v_gene: TRBV4-1
j_gene: TRBJ1-4
len: 15
d_gene: -
CDR3aa: CASSQGTGANEKLFF
CDR3nt: TGCGCCAGCAGCCAAGGCACTGGAGCTAATGAAAAACTGTTTTTT

abundance: few
v_gene: TRBV12-3/TRBV12-4
j_gene: TRBJ1-2
len: 14
d_gene: TRBD1
CDR3aa: CASSAGTASYGYTF
CDR3nt: TGTGCCAGCAGCGCCGGGACAGCGAGCTATGGCTACACCTTC

abundance: many
v_gene: TRBV9
j_gene: TRBJ2-3
len: 15
d_gene: -
CDR3aa: CASSVAGVPADTQYF
CDR3nt: TGTGCCAGCAGCGTAGCTGGGGTGCCCGCAGATACGCAGTATTTT

abundance: many
v_gene: TRBV12-3/TRBV12-4
j_gene: TRBJ1-3
len: 14
d_gene: -
CDR3aa: CASSLSFSGNTIYF
CDR3nt: TGTGCCAGCAGCCTAAGTTTCTCTGGAAACACCATATATTTT

abundance: many
v_gene: TRBV12-5
j_gene: TRBJ2-7
len: 15
d_gene: TRBD2
CDR3aa: CASGPRMSGVYEQYF
CDR3nt: TGTGCTAGTGGCCCCAGGATGAGCGGGGTCTACGAGCAGTACTTC